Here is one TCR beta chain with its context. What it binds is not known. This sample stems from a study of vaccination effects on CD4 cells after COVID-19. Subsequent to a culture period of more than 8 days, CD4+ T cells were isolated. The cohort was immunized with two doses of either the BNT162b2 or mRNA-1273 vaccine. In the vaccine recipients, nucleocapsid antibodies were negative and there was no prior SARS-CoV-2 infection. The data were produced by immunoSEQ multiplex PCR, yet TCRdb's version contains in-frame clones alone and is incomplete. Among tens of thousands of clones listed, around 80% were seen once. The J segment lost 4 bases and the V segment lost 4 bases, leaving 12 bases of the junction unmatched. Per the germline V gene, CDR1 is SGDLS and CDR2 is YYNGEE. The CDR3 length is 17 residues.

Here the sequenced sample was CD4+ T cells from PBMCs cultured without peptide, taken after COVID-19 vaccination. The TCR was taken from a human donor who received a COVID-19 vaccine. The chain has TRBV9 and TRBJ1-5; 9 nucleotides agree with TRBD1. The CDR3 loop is CASSLILKTGGNQPQHF. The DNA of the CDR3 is TGTGCCAGCAGCCTAATATTAAAGACAGGGGGAAATCAGCCCCAGCATTTT.